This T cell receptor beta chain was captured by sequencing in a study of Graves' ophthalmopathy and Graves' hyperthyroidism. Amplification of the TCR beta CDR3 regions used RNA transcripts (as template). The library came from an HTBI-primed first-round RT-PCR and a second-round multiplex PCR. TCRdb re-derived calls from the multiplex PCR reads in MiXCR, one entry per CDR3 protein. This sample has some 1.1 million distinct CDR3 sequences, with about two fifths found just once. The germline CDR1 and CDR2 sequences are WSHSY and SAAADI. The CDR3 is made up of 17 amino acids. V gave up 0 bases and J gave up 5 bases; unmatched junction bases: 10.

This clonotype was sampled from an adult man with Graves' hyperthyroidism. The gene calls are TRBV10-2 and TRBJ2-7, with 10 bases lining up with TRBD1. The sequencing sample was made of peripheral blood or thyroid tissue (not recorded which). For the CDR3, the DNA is TGCGCCAGCAGTGAGTCGAAGTCGCGGGACAGGGGCGACGAGCAGTACTTC. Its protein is CASSESKSRDRGDEQYF.